Sequencing of this TCR beta chain was carried out in a study of cytomegalovirus exposure and HLA in healthy donors. The V segment lost 4 bases and the J segment 4 bases; nucleotides outside the gene matches: 3. The CDR3 covers 14 residues. Germline V CDR1 and CDR2: SGHRS, YFSETQ. The assay was immunoSEQ multiplex PCR, and TCRdb's table has in-frame clones only and misses some. The sample carries a few hundred thousand clones, roughly 83% recorded once. Material for sequencing was PBMCs. This TCR derives from a woman between 25 and 40 years old in good health and CMV-seropositive. The rearrangement joins TRBV5-1 to TRBJ1-4; TRBD1 agrees at 8 bases. CDR3 protein: CASSVTGVNEKLFF. As DNA, the CDR3 is TGCGCCAGCAGCGTGACAGGGGTTAATGAAAAACTGTTTTTT.